Listed here are 15 T cell receptor beta chains from one sample, sequenced in a study of control samples from healthy donors and cancer patients. TCRdb keeps only in-frame clones here, not all; method: immunoSEQ multiplex PCR. Seen here are roughly 73,000 clones, roughly 84% observed once, and the top ten hold under 30%. The sequenced material came from blood. Receptors originate from a man aged 50 or older in good health.

The chain is built from TRBV29-1 and TRBJ2-2; no clear D gene. The V gene lost 4 bases and the J gene lost 0 bases, with 3 bases spanning the gap. This CDR3 is built from 12 residues. Germline CDR1 and CDR2: SQVTM and ANQGSEA. Here the CDR3 reads CSVGTNTGELFF. The CDR3 DNA sequence: TGCAGCGTTGGGACGAACACCGGGGAGCTGTTTTTT.

V is TRBV30 and J is TRBJ1-2, with TRBD1 matching over 11 bases. Looked up from germline, CDR1 is GTSNPN and CDR2 is SVGIG (reference sequence). The ends lost 1 base at V and 7 bases at J; junction bases unmatched: 2. This CDR3 has 13 amino acids. The CDR3 nucleotides read TGTGCCTGGAGTGCAGGGACAGGGGGTGGCTACACCTTC. Protein: CAWSAGTGGGYTF.

The chain links TRBV10-1 to TRBJ2-1; TRBD2 matches 7 bases. The trim removed 2 bases at V and 11 bases at J, leaving 12 bases unmatched. The CDR3 loop spans 15 amino acids. Germline assignment: CDR1 WNHNN and CDR2 SYGVQD (reference sequence). CDR3 sequence (DNA): TGCGCCAGCAGTGAGGGGGGACTACAGGATGATAAGCAGTTCTTC. As protein: CASSEGGLQDDKQFF.

The CDR3 DNA reads TGTGCCAGCAGCCAGACAGGGGCCCTGAACACTGAAGCTTTCTTT. Protein sequence: CASSQTGALNTEAFF. V gene TRBV7-3 combines with J gene TRBJ1-1; TRBD1 matches 8 bases. The junction had 5 bases not matched to a gene; V was cut back by 5 bases and J by 0 bases. CDR3 length: 15 amino acids. Germline assignment: CDR1 SGHTA and CDR2 FQGTGA.

J is TRBJ2-4 and V is TRBV18; D possibly corresponds to TRBD2 (6 bases). Germline CDR1 is KGHSH and CDR2 is LQKENI. V was shortened by 6 bases and J by 1 base, with 16 bases between the two germline ends. The CDR3 has 16 residues. DNA for the CDR3: TGTGCCAGCTCCGACGCAGCGGGCTGGGCCAAAAACATTCAGTACTTC. This sequence encodes CASSDAAGWAKNIQYF. The full variable domain, with the rest looked up from reference TRBV18 and TRBJ2-4, is NAGVMQNPRHLVRRRGQEARLRCSPMKGHSHVYWYRQLPEEGLKFMVYLQKENIIDESGMPKERFSAEFPKEGPSILRIQQVVRGDSAAYFCASSDAAGWAKNIQYFGAGTRLSVL.

The chain couples TRBV5-1 to TRBJ1-2; 10 bases map to TRBD1. Germline-derived CDR1 and CDR2 are SGHRS and YFSETQ. The CDR3 consists of 15 residues. V shed 2 bases, J shed 6 bases, and the junction held 7 bases outside the gene matches. In nucleotides, the CDR3 is TGCGCCAGCAGCTTAATGACAGGGGGCAGGGATGGCTACACCTTC. It specifies CASSLMTGGRDGYTF.

The chain carries TRBV7-6 and TRBJ1-2, with 7 bases fitting TRBD1. J lost 7 bases, V lost 3 bases, and 11 bases had no gene match. The V gene's germline CDR1 is SGHVS and CDR2 FNYEAQ. This CDR3 comprises 15 residues. CDR3 sequence: CASSLTGKGDRGYTF. Written as DNA, the CDR3 is TGTGCCAGCAGCTTGACAGGGAAGGGAGATCGTGGCTACACCTTC.

The V and J genes are TRBV5-1 and TRBJ2-2; the D gene is possibly TRBD1 (5 bases). V shed 6 bases and J shed 4 bases, with 7 bases lying between them. From germline, CDR1 is SGHRS and CDR2 YFSETQ. The length of the CDR3 is 12 residues. For the CDR3, the DNA is TGCGCCAGCAACCAGGGCACCGGGGAGCTGTTTTTT. Amino acid sequence: CASNQGTGELFF.

The rearrangement uses TRBV19 and TRBJ1-2; D gene ambiguous. V shed 3 bases and J shed 5 bases, with 13 bases lying between them. Germline CDR1 is LNHDA and CDR2 is SQIVND (reference sequence). The CDR3 has 14 residues. In DNA form, the CDR3 reads TGTGCCAGTAGTATTAGTCGGAAAGGGTATGGCTACACCTTC. Its protein is CASSISRKGYGYTF.

The chain recombines TRBV10-3 with TRBJ1-3; D may be TRBD1 (6 bases). Per germline, CDR1 ENHRY and CDR2 SYGVKD. Trimming left V 4 bases short and J 0 bases short, with 10 bases between. The CDR3 runs to 15 residues. The CDR3 DNA reads as TGTGCCATCAGTGGGACAGATCTCTCTGGAAACACCATATATTTT. Its translation: CAISGTDLSGNTIYF.

This clone was counted a few times. The V call is TRBV7-3, the J call TRBJ2-1; maybe TRBD2 (5 bases). The length of the CDR3 is 15 residues. V was trimmed by 0 bases and J by 7 bases, leaving 13 bases between them. From germline, CDR1 is SGHTA and CDR2 FQGTGA. DNA of the CDR3: TGTGCCAGCAGCTTAACGGGAGATGGAGGAAATGAGCAGTTCTTC. This sequence encodes CASSLTGDGGNEQFF.

The rearrangement joins TRBV6-5 to TRBJ2-1; TRBD2 matches 9 bases. This CDR3 has 15 amino acids. Germline V CDR1 and CDR2: MNHEY, SVGAGI. V lost 0 bases and J lost 7; bases outside the gene matches: 4. CDR3 sequence: CASSYSGLARNEQFF. The CDR3 DNA sequence: TGTGCCAGCAGTTACTCCGGACTAGCGAGAAATGAGCAGTTCTTC.

The chain links TRBV12-3 or TRBV12-4 to TRBJ1-2; D call uncertain. The V end lost 4 bases, the J end lost 1 base, and 4 bases lay between the germline ends. The CDR3 is 12 amino acids. DNA of the CDR3: TGTGCCAGCAGTTCCGGTAACTATGGCTACACCTTC. It specifies CASSSGNYGYTF.

The rearrangement uses TRBV29-1 and TRBJ1-1; D not certain. V lost 6 bases and J 0 bases, leaving 8 bases between the germline ends. The CDR3 contains 12 residues. CDR1 and CDR2 (germline): SQVTM, ANQGSEA. CDR3 amino acids: CSVPGMNTEAFF. The CDR3 nucleotides are TGCAGCGTCCCGGGTATGAACACTGAAGCTTTCTTT.

The V call is TRBV11-3, the J call TRBJ2-1; D might be TRBD1 (6 bases). Germline V gene data show CDR1 as SGHNT and CDR2 as YENEEA. The CDR3 is 16 residues long. V lost 5 bases to trimming and J lost 0 bases, with 14 bases between them. CDR3: CASSGGGPGSYNEQFF. Written as DNA, the CDR3 is TGTGCCAGCAGCGGGGGCGGGCCCGGCTCCTACAATGAGCAGTTCTTC.